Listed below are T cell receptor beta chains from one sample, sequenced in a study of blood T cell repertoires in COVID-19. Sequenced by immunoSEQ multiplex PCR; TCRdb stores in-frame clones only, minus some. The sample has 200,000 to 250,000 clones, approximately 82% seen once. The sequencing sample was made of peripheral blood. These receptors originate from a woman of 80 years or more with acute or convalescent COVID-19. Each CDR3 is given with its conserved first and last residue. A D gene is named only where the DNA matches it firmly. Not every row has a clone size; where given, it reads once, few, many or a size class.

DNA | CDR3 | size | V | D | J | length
TGTGCCAGCAGTTACTTGGGGGGGTTGTCATATACGCAGTATTTT | CASSYLGGLSYTQYF | - | TRBV6-2/TRBV6-3 | TRBD2 | TRBJ2-3 | 15
TGTGCCAGCAAAAGGCGGGGGGAAGAGACCCAGTACTTC | CASKRRGEETQYF | - | TRBV3-1/TRBV3-2 | TRBD2 | TRBJ2-5 | 13
TGTGCCAGTAGTCAGGGAGGGGGGGCCAACGTCCTGACTTTC | CASSQGGGANVLTF | - | TRBV19 | TRBD2 | TRBJ2-6 | 14
TGTGCCAGCAGCAAATCGGGGTTTCGGGCGGAATCCGGGGAGCTGTTTTTT | CASSKSGFRAESGELFF | - | TRBV21-1 | - | TRBJ2-2 | 17
TGCGCCAGCAGCCCCCCTGGCGGCCGATTAGGGACCCAGTACTTC | CASSPPGGRLGTQYF | - | TRBV4-1 | - | TRBJ2-5 | 15
TGTGCCAGCCCTATTAATCGGACAAATAGCAATCAGCCCCAGCATTTT | CASPINRTNSNQPQHF | - | TRBV6-8 | - | TRBJ1-5 | 16
TGTGCCAGCAGCCAACTCGGGGAAGAGACCCAGTACTTC | CASSQLGEETQYF | - | TRBV14 | - | TRBJ2-5 | 13
TGTGCCAGCAGTGGGGTCGTTGGACAGGGCCTTGAGGGCACTGAAGCTTTCTTT | CASSGVVGQGLEGTEAFF | - | TRBV6-1 | TRBD1 | TRBJ1-1 | 18
TGCAGTGCCTCTCGGCAAGAGACCCAGTACTTC | CSASRQETQYF | once | TRBV20-1 | - | TRBJ2-5 | 11
TGCGCCAGCAGCCGTAGCGGGGGGCCCCAAGAGACCCAGTACTTC | CASSRSGGPQETQYF | - | TRBV4-1 | TRBD2 | TRBJ2-5 | 15
TGCAGTGCGGGTAGGGGTAACGGGCAGTACTTC | CSAGRGNGQYF | - | TRBV20-1 | - | TRBJ2-7 | 11
TGCGCCAGCAGCTTGTTAGGGGGCCTCGAGCAGTACTTC | CASSLLGGLEQYF | - | TRBV5-1 | TRBD1 | TRBJ2-7 | 13
TGTGCCAGCAGTTCCACACCCTATGGCTACACCTTC | CASSSTPYGYTF | - | TRBV6-5 | - | TRBJ1-2 | 12
TGTGCCAGCAGCGTCGGGGGGCGAGAGACCCAGTACTTC | CASSVGGRETQYF | few | TRBV7-2 | - | TRBJ2-5 | 13
TGCGCCAGCAGCAACCCAAGACAGGAAGGCACAGATACGCAGTATTTT | CASSNPRQEGTDTQYF | - | TRBV10-2 | - | TRBJ2-3 | 16
TGTGCCAGCAGTCACGAGGCGGGACGGGGGTTTGGGGAGCAGTTCTTC | CASSHEAGRGFGEQFF | once | TRBV6-2/TRBV6-3 | - | TRBJ2-1 | 16
TGTGCCAGCAGCCGACCCCCTACATGGGCTGGACAGCCCCAGCATTTT | CASSRPPTWAGQPQHF | - | TRBV5-8 | - | TRBJ1-5 | 16
TGCGCCAGCAGCCCCGGACAGATACGGGACACTGAAGCTTTCTTT | CASSPGQIRDTEAFF | - | TRBV5-1 | - | TRBJ1-1 | 15
TGTGCCAGCAGCTTAACGGTCCCGGGACAGGGACGGGGCTATGGCTACACCTTC | CASSLTVPGQGRGYGYTF | - | TRBV7-2 | TRBD1 | TRBJ1-2 | 18
TGTGCCAGCAGCCAAGTGGGGACAGGAGCCTATGGCTACACCTTC | CASSQVGTGAYGYTF | - | TRBV3-1/TRBV3-2 | TRBD1 | TRBJ1-2 | 15
TGTGCGACATCGAGGGTCCCCCACAATGAGCAGTTCTTC | CATSRVPHNEQFF | - | TRBV28 | - | TRBJ2-1 | 13
TGTGCCACTACTCTGACAGGGTCTAGCAATCAGCCCCAGCATTTT | CATTLTGSSNQPQHF | many | TRBV19 | TRBD1 | TRBJ1-5 | 15
TGTGCCAGCAGTTTGCTATTAAATGAGCAGTTCTTC | CASSLLLNEQFF | - | TRBV28 | - | TRBJ2-1 | 12
TGTGCCTGGAGTTTCTGTAGCAATCAGCCCCAGCATTTT | CAWSFCSNQPQHF | - | TRBV30 | - | TRBJ1-5 | 13
TGTGCCAGCAGCCGGACAGACAATACGAAGAACTATGGCTACACCTTC | CASSRTDNTKNYGYTF | - | TRBV7-9 | - | TRBJ1-2 | 16
TGTGCCAGCAGCCCAGCCGGGGGGCTGGGAGAGGATACGCAGTATTTT | CASSPAGGLGEDTQYF | few | TRBV9 | - | TRBJ2-3 | 16
TGTGCCAGCAGTTTAGAGGGCAGCCCCTACGAGCAGTACTTC | CASSLEGSPYEQYF | - | TRBV28 | - | TRBJ2-7 | 14
TGTGCCAGCAGTTACGGGGACAGGGGGAGCCAAGAGACCCAGTACTTC | CASSYGDRGSQETQYF | once | TRBV6-5 | TRBD1 | TRBJ2-5 | 16
TGTGCCAGCAGCTTAGCGACTGGAATCAATCAGCCCCAGCATTTT | CASSLATGINQPQHF | - | TRBV7-9 | - | TRBJ1-5 | 15
TGTGCCAGCAGTTTTAGTTTGGGCGGTGGGGCCTATGGCTACACCTTC | CASSFSLGGGAYGYTF | - | TRBV27 | - | TRBJ1-2 | 16
TGTGCCAGCAGCTTGGTTGGGACAGGGAACACTGAAGCTTTCTTT | CASSLVGTGNTEAFF | - | TRBV5-5 | TRBD1 | TRBJ1-1 | 15
TGTGCCAGTAAAACAGGACTATCGGGCAGCTATGGCTACACCTTC | CASKTGLSGSYGYTF | - | TRBV19 | - | TRBJ1-2 | 15
TGTGCCAGTAGTGCCCGGGACATCAGGCCGTATGGCTACACCTTC | CASSARDIRPYGYTF | - | TRBV19 | - | TRBJ1-2 | 15
TGCAGTGCTAGTCCAACACAGGGAGGGGGCTATGGCTACACCTTC | CSASPTQGGGYGYTF | - | TRBV20-1 | - | TRBJ1-2 | 15
TGTGCCAGCAGTGTAAAGGGGGAAAAACTGTTTTTT | CASSVKGEKLFF | - | TRBV2 | - | TRBJ1-4 | 12
TGTGCCAGCAACGATCTAGCGGGAGGGATGGCTGAGCAGTTCTTC | CASNDLAGGMAEQFF | few | TRBV11-2 | TRBD2 | TRBJ2-1 | 15
TGTGCCAGCAGCTTACAGGTTTCCACAGATACGCAGTATTTT | CASSLQVSTDTQYF | - | TRBV5-8 | - | TRBJ2-3 | 14
TGTGCCAGCAGTATAGGACTAGCGGCCACCGGGGAGCTGTTTTTT | CASSIGLAATGELFF | - | TRBV6-2/TRBV6-3 | TRBD2 | TRBJ2-2 | 15
TGCGCCAGCAGTTTATCTCGCGGGGGGCTGGAGACCCAGTACTTC | CASSLSRGGLETQYF | - | TRBV5-1 | TRBD2 | TRBJ2-5 | 15
TGTGCCAGCAGCATGGGACAGGGGAATGAAAAACTGTTTTTT | CASSMGQGNEKLFF | - | TRBV7-9 | TRBD1 | TRBJ1-4 | 14
TGTGCCAGCAGCTTACTGGGACAGGGCAATTCACCCCTCCACTTT | CASSLLGQGNSPLHF | - | TRBV11-2 | TRBD1 | TRBJ1-6 | 15
TGTGCCAGCAGCTTAGGCCGACAGGGCCATAATGAAAAACTGTTTTTT | CASSLGRQGHNEKLFF | - | TRBV11-2 | TRBD1 | TRBJ1-4 | 16
TGCGCCAGCAGCTTGGGGACAGGGAACACTGAAGCTTTCTTT | CASSLGTGNTEAFF | many | TRBV5-1 | TRBD1 | TRBJ1-1 | 14
TGCGCCAGCAGCTTGGATGACTTCAACAATGAGCAGTTCTTC | CASSLDDFNNEQFF | - | TRBV5-1 | - | TRBJ2-1 | 14